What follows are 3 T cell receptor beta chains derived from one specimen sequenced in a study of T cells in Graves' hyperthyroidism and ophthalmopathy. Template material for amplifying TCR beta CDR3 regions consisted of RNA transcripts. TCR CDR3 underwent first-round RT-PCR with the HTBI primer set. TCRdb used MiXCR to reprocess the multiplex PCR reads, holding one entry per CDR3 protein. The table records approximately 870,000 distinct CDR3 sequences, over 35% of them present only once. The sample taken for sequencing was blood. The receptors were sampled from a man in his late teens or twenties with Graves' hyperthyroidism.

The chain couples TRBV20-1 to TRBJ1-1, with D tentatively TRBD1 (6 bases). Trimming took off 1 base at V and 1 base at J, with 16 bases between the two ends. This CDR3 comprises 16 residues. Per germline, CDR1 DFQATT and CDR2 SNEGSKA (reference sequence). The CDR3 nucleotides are TGCAGTGCTAGAGCTCCGCGCCGACAGGCGAACACTGAAGCTTTCTTT. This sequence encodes CSARAPRRQANTEAFF.

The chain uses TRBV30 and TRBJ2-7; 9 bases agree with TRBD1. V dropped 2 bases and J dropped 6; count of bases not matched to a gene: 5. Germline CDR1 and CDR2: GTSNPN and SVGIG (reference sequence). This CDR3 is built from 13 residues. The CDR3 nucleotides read TGTGCCTGGAGTAAACAGGGGGCAGGCGAGCAGTACTTC. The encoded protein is CAWSKQGAGEQYF.

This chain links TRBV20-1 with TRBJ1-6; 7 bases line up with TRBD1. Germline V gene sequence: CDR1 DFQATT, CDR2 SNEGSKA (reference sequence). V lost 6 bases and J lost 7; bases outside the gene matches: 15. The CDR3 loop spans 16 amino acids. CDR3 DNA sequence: TGCAGTGCAGGAGTACTGGGACAGCCTCAAAATTCACCCCTCCACTTT. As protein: CSAGVLGQPQNSPLHF.